The 16 T cell receptor beta chains below come from one sample, sequenced in a study of T cell responses to AZD1222 COVID-19 vaccine (dated by TCRdb to about 2021). Library prep was done by the immunoSEQ multiplex PCR assay. TCRdb took this table from immuneACCESS and kept in-frame rearrangements with V and J called. Such tables lack part of the clones; where checked against another copy, unresolved V genes explain under half of the gap, and the rest is unexplained. The sample has roughly 120,000 clones on record, 65% to 90% of them singletons. The ten most abundant clones make up approximately 8.1% of the sample. What the time point label conveys for this sample: baseline before first vaccination. This sample comprised peripheral blood, obtained on day 0 of AZD1222 vaccination. All receptors come from an adult in good health.

The rearrangement uses TRBV7-2 and TRBJ1-2; D is unresolved. Trimming removed 6 bases from V and 5 bases from J, with 16 bases in between. Germline V lookup: CDR1 SGHTA, CDR2 FQGNSA. The CDR3 runs 14 residues. The CDR3 protein is CASSREQRRYGYTF. The CDR3 DNA reads TGTGCCAGCAGTCGGGAACAGAGGCGGTATGGCTACACCTTC.

This chain joins TRBV6-1 and TRBJ2-5, with D maybe TRBD1 (7 bases). The germline gives CDR1 MNHNS, CDR2 SASEGT. V was trimmed by 2 bases and J by 5 bases, leaving 15 bases between them. The CDR3 loop spans 15 amino acids. The DNA of the CDR3 is TGTGCCAGCAGTGAACCATTCAGGGGGAGGGAGACCCAGTACTTC. It translates to CASSEPFRGRETQYF.

The chain links TRBV5-5 to TRBJ2-1; D might be TRBD2 (5 bases). The germline V and J ends were trimmed by 0 bases and 6 bases, with 13 bases remaining between them. This CDR3 contains 15 residues. CDR1 SGHKS and CDR2 YYEKEE come from the germline V gene (reference sequence). CDR3 sequence (DNA): TGTGCCAGCAGCTTGGGCCACCTAGAGGGCAATGAGCAGTTCTTC. Translating it yields CASSLGHLEGNEQFF.

The chain carries TRBV27 and TRBJ2-5; TRBD1 matches 10 bases. The CDR3 length is 16 residues. V dropped 8 bases and J dropped 1; count of bases not matched to a gene: 10. CDR1 MNHEY and CDR2 SMNVEV come from the germline V gene (reference sequence). This CDR3 is CASAGGQGRSQETQYF. CDR3 DNA sequence: TGTGCCAGCGCGGGGGGACAGGGGAGGTCCCAAGAGACCCAGTACTTC.

The V gene is TRBV27, the J gene TRBJ2-1, with D tentatively TRBD1 or TRBD2 (5 bases each). CDR3 length: 15 residues. Germline V gives CDR1 MNHEY, CDR2 SMNVEV (reference sequence). Between the trimmed V and J ends, which lost 6 bases and 4 bases, there was a span of 16 bases. CDR3 protein: CASRTGRQPYNEQFF. CDR3 DNA: TGTGCCAGCAGAACTGGGAGACAGCCTTACAATGAGCAGTTCTTC.

This chain uses TRBV9 with TRBJ2-7, with D unresolved. V lost 0 bases and J lost 3, with 10 bases in between. The CDR3 has 14 residues. Looked up from germline, CDR1 is SGDLS and CDR2 is YYNGEE. As DNA, the CDR3 is TGTGCCAGCAGCGTAGGGCAGCAAGACTACGAGCAGTACTTC. It encodes CASSVGQQDYEQYF.

The chain links TRBV29-1 to TRBJ1-1, with D perhaps matching TRBD1 (6 bases). The V end lost 7 bases, the J end lost 1 base, and 13 bases lay between the germline ends. The CDR3 extends over 13 amino acids. CDR1 is SQVTM and CDR2 is ANQGSEA in the germline V gene. For the CDR3, the DNA is TGCAGCGGGAGCAGGGGAGGGAACACTGAAGCTTTCTTT. Its protein is CSGSRGGNTEAFF.

This clone is a singleton in its sample. V is TRBV30 and J is TRBJ2-7; D possibly matches TRBD1 or TRBD2 (7 bases each). The CDR3 extends over 18 amino acids. The germline V gene has CDR1 GTSNPN and CDR2 SVGIG (reference sequence). V was shortened by 2 bases and J by 5 bases, with 28 bases between the two germline ends. In DNA form, the CDR3 reads TGTGCCTGGAGTAGAGGGCAGGGGGGCGCGGGGGCCCCCGACGAGCAGTACTTC. Encoded protein: CAWSRGQGGAGAPDEQYF. Full variable domain (rest looked up from reference TRBV30 and TRBJ2-7): SQTIHQWPATLVQPVGSPLSLECTVEGTSNPNLYWYRQAAGRGLQLLFYSVGIGQISSEVPQNLSASRPQDRQFILSSKKLLLSDSGFYLCAWSRGQGGAGAPDEQYFGPGTRLTVT.

The chain uses TRBV19 and TRBJ1-2; TRBD1 agrees at 11 bases. Germline V CDR1 and CDR2: LNHDA, SQIVND (reference sequence). The CDR3 spans 15 residues. The V and J ends lost 5 bases and 4 bases, in that order; junction bases with no gene match: 6. The CDR3 coding sequence is TGTGCCAGTAGTGGACAGGGGGCGTTTCCCTATGGCTACACCTTC. This codes for CASSGQGAFPYGYTF.

The chain joins TRBV4-2 to TRBJ2-7; D is possibly TRBD2 (5 bases). The germline gives CDR1 LGHNA, CDR2 YNFKEQ. Trimming removed 4 bases from V and 4 bases from J, with 26 bases in between. This CDR3 has 18 residues. CDR3: CASSLTGPGSGTAYEQYF. CDR3 bases: TGTGCCAGCAGCCTCACCGGACCGGGGTCGGGAACCGCTTACGAGCAGTACTTC.

The V and J genes are TRBV5-1 and TRBJ2-7, with a tentative D call TRBD1 (6 bases). Germline V gene data show CDR1 as SGHRS and CDR2 as YFSETQ. V lost 8 bases and J 5 bases, leaving 17 bases between the germline ends. This CDR3 is 13 amino acids long. This chain's CDR3 is CARLRTVVNEQYF. The DNA for the CDR3 is TGCGCCAGGCTTAGGACAGTTGTAAACGAGCAGTACTTC.

The J gene is TRBJ2-3, the V gene TRBV12-3 or TRBV12-4; D is unclear. Trimming left V 4 bases short and J 4 bases short, with 6 bases between. This CDR3 is built from 12 residues. The CDR3 loop is CASSSSADTQYF. DNA of the CDR3: TGTGCCAGCAGTTCGTCGGCAGATACGCAGTATTTT.

The chain couples TRBV28 to TRBJ1-5, with unresolved D. CDR1 is MDHEN, CDR2 SYDVKM, per germline. CDR3 length: 16 residues. The germline V and J ends were trimmed by 3 bases and 2 bases, with 14 bases remaining between them. CDR3 in DNA: TGTGCCAGCAGTTTCGGGTTCCAATCTGGCAATCAGCCCCAGCATTTT. Its protein product is CASSFGFQSGNQPQHF.

The J gene is TRBJ1-4, the V gene TRBV6-1; tentatively, D is TRBD1 (5 bases). CDR3 size: 14 residues. Germline V gene data show CDR1 as MNHNS and CDR2 as SASEGT. Trimming took 3 bases from V and 4 from J, leaving 9 bases between them. The CDR3 region is CASSEGGGNEKLFF. The CDR3 nucleotides are TGTGCCAGCAGTGAGGGGGGAGGTAATGAAAAACTGTTTTTT.

Here the CDR3 DNA reads TGTGCCAGCAGCCCTCCGCTAGCAGCGGGGTCCTACGAGCAGTACTTC. Its translation: CASSPPLAAGSYEQYF. J is TRBJ2-7 and V is TRBV28; TRBD2 matches at 7 bases. Germline V lookup: CDR1 MDHEN, CDR2 SYDVKM. V trimming: 6 bases; J trimming: 1 base; junction bases outside the gene matches: 12. The CDR3 totals 16 residues.

The chain recombines TRBV28 with TRBJ1-2; tentative D call: TRBD1 (6 bases). The CDR3 totals 14 residues. The V end lost 4 bases, the J end lost 4 bases, and 13 bases lay between the germline ends. Germline CDR1 and CDR2: MDHEN and SYDVKM. The CDR3 sequence: CASSSGALVYGYTF. The CDR3 region has the DNA TGTGCCAGCAGTTCGGGGGCGCTTGTCTATGGCTACACCTTC.